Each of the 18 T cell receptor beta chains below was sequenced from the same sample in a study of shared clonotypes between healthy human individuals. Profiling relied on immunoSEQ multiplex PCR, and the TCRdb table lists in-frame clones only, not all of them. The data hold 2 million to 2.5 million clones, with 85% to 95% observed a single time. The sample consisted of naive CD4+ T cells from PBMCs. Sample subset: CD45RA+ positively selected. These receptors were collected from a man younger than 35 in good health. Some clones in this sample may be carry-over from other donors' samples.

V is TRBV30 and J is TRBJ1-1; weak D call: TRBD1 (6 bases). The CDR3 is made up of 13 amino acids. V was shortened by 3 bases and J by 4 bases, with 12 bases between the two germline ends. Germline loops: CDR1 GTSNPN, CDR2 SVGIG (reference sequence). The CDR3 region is CAWRHRVRTEAFF. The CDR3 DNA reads TGTGCCTGGAGGCACAGGGTTCGCACTGAAGCTTTCTTT.

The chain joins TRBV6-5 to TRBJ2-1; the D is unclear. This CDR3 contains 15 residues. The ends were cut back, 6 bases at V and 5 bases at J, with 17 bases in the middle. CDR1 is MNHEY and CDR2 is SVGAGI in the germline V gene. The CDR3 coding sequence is TGTGCCAGCAGACCCCTAGTGGGGTTAGACAATGAGCAGTTCTTC. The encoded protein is CASRPLVGLDNEQFF.

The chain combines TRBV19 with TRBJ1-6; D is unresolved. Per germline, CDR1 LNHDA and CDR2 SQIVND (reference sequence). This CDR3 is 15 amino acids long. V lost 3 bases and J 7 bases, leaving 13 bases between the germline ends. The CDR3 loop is CASSIAAPGNSPLHF. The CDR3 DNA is TGTGCCAGTAGTATCGCAGCCCCGGGGAATTCACCCCTCCACTTT.

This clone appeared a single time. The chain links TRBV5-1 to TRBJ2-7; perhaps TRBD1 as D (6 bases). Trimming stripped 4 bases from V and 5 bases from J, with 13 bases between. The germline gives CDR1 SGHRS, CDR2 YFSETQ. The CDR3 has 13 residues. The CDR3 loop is CASSKGELDEQYF. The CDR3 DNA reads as TGCGCCAGCAGCAAGGGGGAGCTTGACGAGCAGTACTTC. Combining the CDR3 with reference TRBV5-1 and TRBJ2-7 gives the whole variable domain KAGVTQTPRYLIKTRGQQVTLSCSPISGHRSVSWYQQTPGQGLQFLFEYFSETQRNKGNFPGRFSGRQFSNSRSEMNVSTLELGDSALYLCASSKGELDEQYFGPGTRLTVT.

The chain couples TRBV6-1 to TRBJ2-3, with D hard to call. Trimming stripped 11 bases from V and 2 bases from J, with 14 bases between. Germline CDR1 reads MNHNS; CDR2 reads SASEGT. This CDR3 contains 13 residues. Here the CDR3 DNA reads TGTGCCCTCTGGGCCCTCCTCACAGATACGCAGTATTTT. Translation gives CALWALLTDTQYF.

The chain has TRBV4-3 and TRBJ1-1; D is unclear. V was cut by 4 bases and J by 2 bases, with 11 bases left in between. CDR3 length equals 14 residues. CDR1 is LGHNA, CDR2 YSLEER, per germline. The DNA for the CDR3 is TGCGCCAGCAGCCGCTCGGACGGAAACACTGAAGCTTTCTTT. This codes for CASSRSDGNTEAFF.

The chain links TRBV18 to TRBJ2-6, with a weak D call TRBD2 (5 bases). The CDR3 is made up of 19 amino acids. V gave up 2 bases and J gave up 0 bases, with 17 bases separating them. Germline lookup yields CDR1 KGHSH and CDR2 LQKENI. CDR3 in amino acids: CASSPLLGGQFSGANVLTF. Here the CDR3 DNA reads TGTGCCAGCTCACCATTACTTGGAGGCCAGTTCTCTGGGGCCAACGTCCTGACTTTC.

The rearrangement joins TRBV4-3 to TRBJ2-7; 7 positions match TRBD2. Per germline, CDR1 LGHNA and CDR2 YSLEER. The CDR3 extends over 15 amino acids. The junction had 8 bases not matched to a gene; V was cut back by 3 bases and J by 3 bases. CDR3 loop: CASSQGLGLRYEQYF. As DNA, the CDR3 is TGCGCCAGCAGCCAGGGCCTGGGACTACGCTACGAGCAGTACTTC.

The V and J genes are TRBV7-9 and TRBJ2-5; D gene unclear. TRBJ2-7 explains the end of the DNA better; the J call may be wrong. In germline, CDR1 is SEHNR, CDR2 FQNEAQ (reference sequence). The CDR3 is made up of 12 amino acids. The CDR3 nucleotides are TGTGCCAGCAGCTTAGGGCCGCTCGAGCAGTACTTC. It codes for CASSLGPLEQYF.

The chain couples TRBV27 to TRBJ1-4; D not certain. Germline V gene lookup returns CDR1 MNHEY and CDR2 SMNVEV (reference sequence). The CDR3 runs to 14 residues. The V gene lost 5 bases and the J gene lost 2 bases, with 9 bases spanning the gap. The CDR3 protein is CASSPLRTNEKLFF. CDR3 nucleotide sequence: TGTGCCAGCAGTCCCCTGAGGACTAATGAAAAACTGTTTTTT.

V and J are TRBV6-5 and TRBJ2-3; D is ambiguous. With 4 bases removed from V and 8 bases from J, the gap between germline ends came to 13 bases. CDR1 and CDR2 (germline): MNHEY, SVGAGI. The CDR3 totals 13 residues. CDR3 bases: TGTGCCAGCAGTTCCAGAACGTCGGGTACGCAGTATTTT. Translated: CASSSRTSGTQYF.

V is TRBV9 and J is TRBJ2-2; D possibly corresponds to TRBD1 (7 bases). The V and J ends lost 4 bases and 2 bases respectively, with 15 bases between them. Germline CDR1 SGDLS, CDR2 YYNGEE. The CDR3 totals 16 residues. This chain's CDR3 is CASSPRDSGNTGELFF. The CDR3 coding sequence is TGTGCCAGCAGCCCGCGGGACAGTGGCAACACCGGGGAGCTGTTTTTT.

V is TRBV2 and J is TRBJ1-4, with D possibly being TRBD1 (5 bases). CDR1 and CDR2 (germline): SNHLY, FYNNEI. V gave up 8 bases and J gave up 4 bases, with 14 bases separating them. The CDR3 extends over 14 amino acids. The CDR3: CASQDTGFNEKLFF. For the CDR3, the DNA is TGTGCCAGCCAGGATACAGGCTTTAATGAAAAACTGTTTTTT.

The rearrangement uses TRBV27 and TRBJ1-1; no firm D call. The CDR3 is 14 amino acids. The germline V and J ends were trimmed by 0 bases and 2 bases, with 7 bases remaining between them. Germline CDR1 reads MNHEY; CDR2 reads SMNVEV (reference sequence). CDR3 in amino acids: CASSLSTPNTEAFF. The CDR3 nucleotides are TGTGCCAGCAGTTTATCAACACCCAACACTGAAGCTTTCTTT.

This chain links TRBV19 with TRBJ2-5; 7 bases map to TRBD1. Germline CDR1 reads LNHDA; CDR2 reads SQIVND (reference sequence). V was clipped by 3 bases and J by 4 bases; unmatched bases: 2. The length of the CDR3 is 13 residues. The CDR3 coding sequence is TGTGCCAGTAGTATCTACAGGGGAGAGACCCAGTACTTC. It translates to CASSIYRGETQYF.

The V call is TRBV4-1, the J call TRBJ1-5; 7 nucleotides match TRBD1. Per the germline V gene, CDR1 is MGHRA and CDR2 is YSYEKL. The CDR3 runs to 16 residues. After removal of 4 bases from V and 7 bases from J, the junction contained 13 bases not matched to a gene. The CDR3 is CASSPGTAGGNQPQHF. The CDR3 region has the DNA TGCGCCAGCAGCCCCGGGACAGCTGGGGGAAACCAGCCCCAGCATTTT.

Here the CDR3 reads CASSQEARLRYGYTF. CDR3 nucleotide sequence: TGTGCCAGCAGCCAAGAGGCCAGGCTTCGCTATGGCTACACCTTC. The chain is built from TRBV14 and TRBJ1-2; D remains ambiguous. The CDR3 is 15 residues long. Germline loops: CDR1 SGHDN, CDR2 FVKESK. The V end was cut by 0 bases, the J end by 4 bases, with 12 bases between.

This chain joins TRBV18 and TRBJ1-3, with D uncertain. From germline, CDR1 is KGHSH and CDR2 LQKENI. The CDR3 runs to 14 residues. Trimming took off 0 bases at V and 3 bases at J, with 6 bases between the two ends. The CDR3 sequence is CASSPPIRGNTIYF. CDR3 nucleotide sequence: TGTGCCAGCTCACCACCGATACGTGGAAACACCATATATTTT. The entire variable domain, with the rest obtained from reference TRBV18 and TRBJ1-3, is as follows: NAGVMQNPRHLVRRRGQEARLRCSPMKGHSHVYWYRQLPEEGLKFMVYLQKENIIDESGMPKERFSAEFPKEGPSILRIQQVVRGDSAAYFCASSPPIRGNTIYFGEGSWLTVV.